Listed below are T cell receptor beta chains from one sample, sequenced in a study of cytomegalovirus exposure and HLA in healthy donors. The assay was immunoSEQ multiplex PCR, and TCRdb's table has in-frame clones only and misses some. The repertoire includes 150,000 or so clones, more than 70% of them detected once, and around 3% sits in the top ten. Material: PBMCs. Receptor source: a male donor in good health and CMV-seronegative. The CDR3 runs from the conserved cysteine through the conserved F or W. The order of the fields is V gene, J gene, CDR3 protein.

V: TRBV10-2
J: TRBJ2-7
CDR3: CASTGWFQGDPYEQYF

V: TRBV19
J: TRBJ2-1
CDR3: CASSNQGSYNEQFF

V: TRBV30
J: TRBJ1-1
CDR3: CAWSVWTAGGPEAFF

V: TRBV5-6
J: TRBJ2-3
CDR3: CASSAGRRSTDTQYF

V: TRBV5-4
J: TRBJ2-5
CDR3: CASSTRQGGETQYF

V: TRBV5-1
J: TRBJ1-1
CDR3: CASSPNFGTTNTEAFF

V: TRBV27
J: TRBJ2-7
CDR3: CASSYAGTVFYEQYF

V: TRBV28
J: TRBJ1-5
CDR3: CASSLSYQPQHF

V: TRBV28
J: TRBJ2-5
CDR3: CASRRASGQETQYF

V: TRBV5-6
J: TRBJ2-5
CDR3: CASSPGGLEETQYF

V: TRBV18
J: TRBJ1-4
CDR3: CASSQEQGIREKLFF

V: TRBV27
J: TRBJ2-3
CDR3: CASSGTSGRPTADTQYF

V: TRBV13
J: TRBJ1-5
CDR3: CASSSSQPGGGQPQHF

V: TRBV9
J: TRBJ2-3
CDR3: CASSVDGSSTDTQYF

V: TRBV18
J: TRBJ1-2
CDR3: CASSFDRENYGYTF

V: TRBV5-4
J: TRBJ1-1
CDR3: CASSWGQGDTEAFF

V: TRBV29-1
J: TRBJ2-1
CDR3: CSVERREGSSYNEQFF

V: TRBV19
J: TRBJ1-6
CDR3: CASSPMESSPLHF

V: TRBV5-1
J: TRBJ1-1
CDR3: CASSLSPGQNTEAFF

V: TRBV4-3
J: TRBJ1-2
CDR3: CASSRDPPTGANYGYTF

V: TRBV2
J: TRBJ2-3
CDR3: CASTRDSSTDTQYF

V: TRBV2
J: TRBJ1-1
CDR3: CASRQGTLTEAFF

V: TRBV5-1
J: TRBJ2-5
CDR3: CASSLEAQGETQYF

V: TRBV5-6
J: TRBJ2-2
CDR3: CASSLAAGGYTGELFF

V: TRBV14
J: TRBJ2-3
CDR3: CASNPTVRTDTQYF

V: TRBV28
J: TRBJ1-5
CDR3: CASRKGRGQFGNQPQHF

V: TRBV28
J: TRBJ2-7
CDR3: CASRRGQGNYEQYF

V: TRBV28
J: TRBJ1-3
CDR3: CASSLKSSGNTIYF

V: TRBV27
J: TRBJ1-4
CDR3: CASSFRGGRRTTNEKLFF

V: TRBV6-5
J: TRBJ1-2
CDR3: CASTHGNYGYTF

V: TRBV10-3
J: TRBJ2-3
CDR3: CATVDRGTDTQYF

V: TRBV4-3
J: TRBJ2-2
CDR3: CASSHQTGNTGELFF

V: TRBV28
J: TRBJ1-5
CDR3: CASSFPLGGAQPQHF

V: TRBV19
J: TRBJ2-7
CDR3: CASSTGHEQYF

V: TRBV5-1
J: TRBJ2-5
CDR3: CASSSGGQKETQYF

V: TRBV11-3
J: TRBJ2-1
CDR3: CASSSWTGGEQFF

V: TRBV2
J: TRBJ2-3
CDR3: CASTRDRGETDTQYF

V: TRBV5-4
J: TRBJ1-6
CDR3: CASSTSTPGMSPLHF

V: TRBV14
J: TRBJ1-2
CDR3: CASSQVMATDDF

V: TRBV6-5
J: TRBJ2-7
CDR3: CASSWSGGPEQYF

V: TRBV29-1
J: TRBJ2-2
CDR3: CSGGQGTGELFF

V: TRBV19
J: TRBJ2-7
CDR3: CASSRSRDRGTYEQYF

V: TRBV11-2
J: TRBJ2-7
CDR3: CASSLGRGLAGAASYEQYF

V: TRBV18
J: TRBJ2-3
CDR3: CASSPKSVGDTQYF

V: TRBV28
J: TRBJ1-5
CDR3: CASSSPRDRGEQPQHF

V: TRBV27
J: TRBJ1-2
CDR3: CASSLSPQGLDGYTF